What follows describes a single TCR beta chain. Its target is not known. The germline V and J ends were trimmed by 1 base and 3 bases, with 10 bases remaining between them. Looked up from germline, CDR1 is SGDLS and CDR2 is YYNGEE. The CDR3 totals 15 residues. The data were obtained in a study of identical twins. Study-wide findings and caveats: Rather than following the same donors, the conclusions depended on cross-sectional statistical analysis.

Template switching (which added a universal primer site) was used, and cDNA carried unique molecular identifiers. TCRdb independently ran MiXCR on the 5' RACE reads; one entry per CDR3 protein. Of about 720,000 distinct CDR3 sequences listed, roughly 20% are singletons. These data were likewise used in another study, on T cells expressing NK-cell markers. This second report adds: Dominant NKG2C+ clonotypes accounted for roughly 1.0-8% of CD8+ T cells in roughly 6 donors. A few donors' CD3+CD56-NKG2C+ cells were dominated by the same clonotypes.

This chain connects TRBV9 to TRBJ2-2; TRBD2 might be the D (5 bases). The source is a young woman in good health. Specimen: PBMCs. The CDR3 DNA follows: TGTGCCAGCAGCGTACAGCGGTACCACACCGGGGAGCTGTTTTTT. Its protein product is CASSVQRYHTGELFF.